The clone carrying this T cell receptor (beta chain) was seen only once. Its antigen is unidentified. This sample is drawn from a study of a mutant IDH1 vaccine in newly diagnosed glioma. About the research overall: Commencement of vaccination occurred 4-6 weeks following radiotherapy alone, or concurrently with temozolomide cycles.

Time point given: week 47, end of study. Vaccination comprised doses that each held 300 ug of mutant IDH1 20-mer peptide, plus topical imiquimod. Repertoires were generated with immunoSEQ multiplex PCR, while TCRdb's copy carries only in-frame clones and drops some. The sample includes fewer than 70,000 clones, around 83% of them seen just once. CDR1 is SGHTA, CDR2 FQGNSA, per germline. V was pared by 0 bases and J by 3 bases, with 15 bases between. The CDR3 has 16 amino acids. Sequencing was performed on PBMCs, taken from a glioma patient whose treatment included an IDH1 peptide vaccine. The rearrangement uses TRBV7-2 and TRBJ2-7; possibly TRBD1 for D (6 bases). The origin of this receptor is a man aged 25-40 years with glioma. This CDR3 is CASSLANPTGFYEQYF. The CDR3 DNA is TGTGCCAGCAGCTTAGCGAACCCGACAGGCTTCTACGAGCAGTACTTC. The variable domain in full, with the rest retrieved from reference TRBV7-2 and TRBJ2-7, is GAGVSQSPSNKVTEKGKDVELRCDPISGHTALYWYRQSLGQGLEFLIYFQGNSAPDKSGLPSDRFSAERTGGSVSTLTIQRTQQEDSAVYLCASSLANPTGFYEQYFGPGTRLTVT.